This TCR beta chain was sequenced in a study of cytomegalovirus exposure and HLA in healthy donors. For this clone: Its antigen is not identified.

Unrecorded immune exposure was likely among donors, who were nominally healthy when sampled. Trimming took 1 base from V and 3 from J, leaving 14 bases between them. This CDR3 region has 15 residues. CDR1 and CDR2 from the germline V gene are SGDLS and YYNGEE. PCR involved 60 Vbeta and 13 Jbeta primers. Sequencing was performed with immunoSEQ multiplex PCR; in TCRdb, only in-frame clones are kept and a portion is missing. The data contain more than 95,000 clones, over 70% of them singletons. Study results and caveats: Generally TCR sequences proved uncommon, though certain public TCRs appeared in numerous donors.

This sequence originates from a man aged 25 to 40 in good health and CMV-seronegative. Sequenced material: PBMCs. The rearrangement uses TRBV9 and TRBJ2-7; D remains ambiguous. In DNA form, the CDR3 reads TGTGCCAGCAGCGTATTGCTGGGCACGTACTACGAGCAGTACTTC. Its translation: CASSVLLGTYYEQYF.